Each of the 32 T cell receptor beta chains below was sequenced from the same sample in a study of T-cell memory formation after mild COVID-19. A single record per CDR3 protein comes from TCRdb applying MiXCR to the 5' RACE reads. The table has some 290,000 distinct CDR3 sequences, around 15% seen once. The sample was PBMCs or a T cell subset sorted from them (not recorded which). The receptor set was obtained from a man younger than 35 who had mild COVID-19 (a few samples of this study predate the infection). Cell type and time point are not known.

This clonotype was seen only a few times. The CDR3 DNA reads as TGTGCCAGCAGCCACCTTACTAGGGACGGGGAAGCTTTCTTT. Its protein is CASSHLTRDGEAFF. This sequence joins TRBV3-1 and TRBJ1-1; a weak D match, TRBD1 (5 bases). The CDR3 is made up of 14 amino acids. V lost 3 bases, J lost 8 bases, and 16 bases lay in between. CDR1 LGHDT and CDR2 YNNKEL come from the germline V gene (reference sequence).

This clonotype was counted between two and nine times. J is TRBJ2-3 and V is TRBV12-3 or TRBV12-4, with D tentatively TRBD2 (5 bases). The ends were cut back, 5 bases at V and 1 base at J, with 16 bases in the middle. The CDR3 consists of 16 residues. The CDR3 loop reads CASSLPLAAGTDTQYF. In DNA, the CDR3 is TGTGCCAGCAGTCTCCCCCTAGCAGCCGGCACAGATACGCAGTATTTT.

This clonotype has a count of ten or more. The junction departs from the called germline gene at one end, perhaps through a read error. This chain connects TRBV5-1 to TRBJ1-5, with 9 bases fitting TRBD1. Germline V gene lookup returns CDR1 SGHRS and CDR2 YFSETQ. The CDR3 runs 14 residues. CDR3 sequence (DNA): TGTGCCAGCAGCTTAACAGGGGGCGATCAGCCCCAGCATTTT. Protein product: CASSLTGGDQPQHF.

This clonotype showed up just a few times. The rearrangement uses TRBV9 and TRBJ2-7; TRBD2 agrees at 7 bases. This CDR3 has 15 amino acids. Trimming removed 0 bases from V and 1 base from J; junction bases left unmatched: 4. Looked up from germline, CDR1 is SGDLS and CDR2 is YYNGEE. The CDR3 loop is CASSVGRGESYEQYF. The CDR3, as DNA: TGTGCCAGCAGCGTAGGCCGGGGGGAGTCCTACGAGCAGTACTTC.

In its sample, this clonotype was seen a few times. The chain employs TRBV20-1 and TRBJ1-1; 8 bases align to TRBD1. The CDR3 is 15 residues long. V lost 6 bases, J lost 1 base, and 10 bases stayed unmatched. From germline, CDR1 is DFQATT and CDR2 SNEGSKA (reference sequence). CDR3 sequence reads: CSASRQGYGNTEAFF. As DNA, the CDR3 is TGCAGTGCGTCCAGACAGGGGTACGGGAACACTGAAGCTTTCTTT.

This clonotype showed up many times. This chain links TRBV4-1 with TRBJ2-3, with 8 bases fitting TRBD2. The CDR3 contains 16 residues. The V gene's germline CDR1 is MGHRA and CDR2 YSYEKL. Trimming at V came to 4 bases and at J to 2 bases, leaving 8 bases not matched to a gene. The CDR3 sequence: CASSPGGVAVTDTQYF. CDR3 coding DNA: TGCGCCAGCAGCCCCGGGGGGGTAGCGGTCACAGATACGCAGTATTTT.

This clonotype has just a few counts. The J gene is TRBJ2-3, the V gene TRBV15; 9 bases map to TRBD1. The trim removed 5 bases at V and 0 bases at J, leaving 3 bases unmatched. In germline, CDR1 is LNHNV, CDR2 YYDKDF (reference sequence). This CDR3 region has 15 residues. CDR3 DNA sequence: TGTGCCACCAGCTTTGGGACAGGGAGCACAGATACGCAGTATTTT. Translating gives CATSFGTGSTDTQYF.

This chain connects TRBV5-1 to TRBJ2-3; D perhaps matches TRBD1 (6 bases). V gave up 4 bases and J gave up 0 bases, with 15 bases separating them. Germline lookup yields CDR1 SGHRS and CDR2 YFSETQ. There are 16 residues in the CDR3. The CDR3 protein is CASSGLDRSSTDTQYF. The CDR3 DNA sequence: TGCGCCAGCAGCGGCCTCGACAGGAGTAGCACAGATACGCAGTATTTT.

The sample holds a few counts of this clonotype. This chain's CDR3 is CASSLPDTGELFF. The CDR3 region has the DNA TGTGCCAGCAGCTTACCAGATACCGGGGAGCTGTTTTTT. The V gene is TRBV7-2, the J gene TRBJ2-2, with no clear D. Trimming stripped 2 bases from V and 5 bases from J, with 6 bases between. The CDR3 has 13 residues. Germline V CDR1 and CDR2: SGHTA, FQGNSA.

The sample holds a few counts of this clonotype. The V and J genes are TRBV20-1 and TRBJ1-1; TRBD1 matches at 7 bases. The germline V gene encodes CDR1 DFQATT and CDR2 SNEGSKA (reference sequence). The CDR3 runs 13 residues. The J segment lost 6 bases and the V segment lost 4 bases, leaving 8 bases of the junction unmatched. The CDR3 DNA reads as TGCAGTGCTAAGCAGGGGGGCGTCCCTGAAGCTTTCTTT. This encodes CSAKQGGVPEAFF.

The rearrangement links TRBV5-1 to TRBJ1-4; D unresolved. In germline, CDR1 is SGHRS, CDR2 YFSETQ. The CDR3 sequence is 14 residues long. V lost 5 bases to trimming and J lost 5 bases, with 13 bases between them. The CDR3 DNA reads as TGCGCCAGCAGGCCCGACGACCCCAATGAAAAACTGTTTTTT. Translation gives CASRPDDPNEKLFF.

The chain employs TRBV10-2 and TRBJ2-2; TRBD2 might be the D (6 bases). Germline V gene sequence: CDR1 WSHSY, CDR2 SAAADI. Trimming removed 8 bases at V and 2 bases at J, with 15 bases between. CDR3 length equals 15 residues. The CDR3 reads CASEEEGRNTGELFF. CDR3 nucleotide sequence: TGCGCCAGCGAGGAGGAGGGCAGAAACACCGGGGAGCTGTTTTTT.

The rearrangement uses TRBV20-1 and TRBJ2-1; the D is unclear. V was pared by 3 bases and J by 7 bases, with 4 bases between. This CDR3 has 10 residues. Germline CDR1 is DFQATT and CDR2 is SNEGSKA (reference sequence). The CDR3 spells CSARTNEQFF. DNA for the CDR3: TGCAGTGCTAGGACGAATGAGCAGTTCTTC.

This clonotype occurred a few times. The chain employs TRBV20-1 and TRBJ2-4; TRBD1 might be the D (6 bases). The CDR3 spans 14 residues. Germline assignment: CDR1 DFQATT and CDR2 SNEGSKA (reference sequence). The ends were cut back, 6 bases at V and 4 bases at J, with 16 bases in the middle. The CDR3: CSAPQGRRKNIQYF. CDR3 nucleotide sequence: TGCAGTGCGCCGCAGGGGCGCAGAAAAAACATTCAGTACTTC.

The V call is TRBV5-8, the J call TRBJ2-3, with D hard to call. The CDR3 is 15 amino acids. Germline-derived CDR1 and CDR2 are SGHTS and YDEGEE. V was shortened by 2 bases and J by 0 bases, with 10 bases between the two germline ends. CDR3 sequence reads: CASSLWASSTDTQYF. For the CDR3, the DNA is TGTGCCAGCAGCTTATGGGCATCTAGCACAGATACGCAGTATTTT.

The V call is TRBV12-3 or TRBV12-4, the J call TRBJ2-1; no clear D gene. The CDR3 runs 12 residues. The V end was cut by 0 bases, the J end by 6 bases, with 3 bases between. CDR3 protein: CASSLALNEQFF. CDR3 sequence (DNA): TGTGCCAGCAGTTTAGCGCTCAATGAGCAGTTCTTC.

This clonotype was found a few times. The chain carries TRBV5-1 and TRBJ2-3; D is ambiguous. Germline-derived CDR1 and CDR2 are SGHRS and YFSETQ. The germline V and J ends were trimmed by 4 bases and 5 bases, with 5 bases remaining between them. CDR3 length: 11 amino acids. The CDR3 is CASSERDTQYF. Written as DNA, the CDR3 is TGCGCCAGCAGCGAGAGAGATACGCAGTATTTT.

This clonotype was seen a handful of times. The rearrangement uses TRBV12-3 or TRBV12-4 and TRBJ1-1; unclear D gene. The CDR3 is 13 amino acids. V was trimmed by 5 bases and J by 5 bases, leaving 12 bases between them. The CDR3 nucleotides read TGTGCCAGCAGTCTTGAAGGGTGGACTGAAGCTTTCTTT. This translates into CASSLEGWTEAFF.

The sample holds a few counts of this clonotype. The gene calls are TRBV7-2 and TRBJ2-3; 7 nucleotides line up with TRBD2. The CDR3 has 15 amino acids. V was pared by 5 bases and J by 3 bases, with 8 bases of the junction left unmatched. The germline V gene has CDR1 SGHTA and CDR2 FQGNSA. The CDR3: CASSARLAPTDTQYF. The CDR3 DNA reads TGTGCCAGCAGCGCCCGACTAGCCCCAACAGATACGCAGTATTTT.

The rearrangement joins TRBV4-3 to TRBJ2-3, with 7 nucleotides matching TRBD2. The CDR3 totals 14 residues. Per germline, CDR1 LGHNA and CDR2 YSLEER. J gave up 8 bases and V 0 bases, and 5 bases lay outside the gene matches. The CDR3 loop reads CASSQDRGGATQYF. Here the CDR3 DNA reads TGCGCCAGCAGCCAAGATCGCGGGGGAGCTACGCAGTATTTT.

This clonotype was recorded a few times. The chain joins TRBV4-2 to TRBJ2-7; no clear D. The CDR3 has 15 residues. Trimming took off 1 base at V and 0 bases at J, with 10 bases between the two ends. Looked up from germline, CDR1 is LGHNA and CDR2 is YNFKEQ. CDR3 in amino acids: CASSQGLADSYEQYF. The CDR3, as DNA: TGTGCCAGCAGCCAAGGACTGGCCGACTCCTACGAGCAGTACTTC.

In its sample, this clonotype was seen a few times. The CDR3 DNA follows: TGCAGCGTTGTTGAGCGGATCTATGGCTACACCTTC. Its translation: CSVVERIYGYTF. The chain uses TRBV29-1 and TRBJ1-2; D unresolved. V lost 4 bases and J lost 4, with 10 bases in between. Per germline, CDR1 SQVTM and CDR2 ANQGSEA. The CDR3 is 12 residues long.

This chain links TRBV6-5 with TRBJ2-3; weak D call: TRBD1 (5 bases). The germline V gene encodes CDR1 MNHEY and CDR2 SVGAGI. The germline V and J ends were trimmed by 6 bases and 0 bases, with 19 bases remaining between them. The CDR3 has 17 residues. CDR3 region: CASSQMGLAISTDTQYF. The CDR3 region has the DNA TGTGCCAGCAGCCAAATGGGGCTGGCGATTAGCACAGATACGCAGTATTTT.

This sequence joins TRBV6-2 or TRBV6-3 and TRBJ1-2; D may be TRBD1 (5 bases). With 6 bases removed from V and 2 bases from J, the gap between germline ends came to 10 bases. Germline lookup yields CDR1 MNHEY and CDR2 SVGEGT. This CDR3 comprises 13 residues. The CDR3 sequence is CASRNPGNYGYTF. CDR3 in DNA: TGTGCCAGCAGAAATCCAGGGAACTATGGCTACACCTTC.

The sample holds one count of this clonotype. V gene TRBV7-8 combines with J gene TRBJ1-2; the match to TRBD1 covers 8 bases. Unmatched junction bases numbered 17, after V lost 4 bases and J lost 7 bases. There are 17 residues in the CDR3. Germline lookup yields CDR1 SGHVS and CDR2 FQNEAQ. The DNA of the CDR3 is TGTGCCAGCAGCTCCAGCGCCGACGGGACAGGAGGCTCTGGCTACACCTTC. This codes for CASSSSADGTGGSGYTF.

V gene TRBV9 combines with J gene TRBJ1-1; no clear D. The CDR3 covers 14 residues. Germline V CDR1 and CDR2: SGDLS, YYNGEE. With 6 bases removed from V and 2 bases from J, the gap between germline ends came to 14 bases. CDR3 in amino acids: CASTLKRGNTEAFF. As DNA, the CDR3 is TGTGCCAGCACTCTCAAACGAGGAAACACTGAAGCTTTCTTT.

V is TRBV20-1 and J is TRBJ1-6; D possibly corresponds to TRBD1 (5 bases). Trimming took 5 bases from V and 10 from J, leaving 15 bases between them. Germline lookup yields CDR1 DFQATT and CDR2 SNEGSKA (reference sequence). The CDR3 extends over 13 amino acids. As DNA, the CDR3 is TGCAGTGCTTTTGGGGACGGGGACTCACCCCTCCACTTT. It codes for CSAFGDGDSPLHF.

As DNA, the CDR3 is TGTGCCACCAGTGGACCGCAGAGGGTCACCGGGGAGCTGTTTTTT. Translating gives CATSGPQRVTGELFF. The genes are TRBV24-1 and TRBJ2-2; perhaps TRBD2 as D (5 bases). Between the trimmed V and J ends, which lost 5 bases and 4 bases, there was a span of 13 bases. The CDR3 is made up of 15 amino acids. CDR1 KGHDR and CDR2 SFDVKD come from the germline V gene.

The V call is TRBV4-2, the J call TRBJ1-5; D is ambiguous. The CDR3 loop spans 14 amino acids. The V and J ends lost 2 bases and 4 bases respectively, with 9 bases between them. The V gene's germline CDR1 is LGHNA and CDR2 YNFKEQ. The CDR3 reads CASSQHDGNQPQHF. The CDR3 region has the DNA TGTGCCAGCAGCCAACACGACGGGAATCAGCCCCAGCATTTT.

This clonotype turned up a few times. This chain uses TRBV10-3 with TRBJ1-1; tentative D call: TRBD1 (6 bases). CDR1 is ENHRY and CDR2 is SYGVKD in the germline V gene. Trimming took off 6 bases at V and 4 bases at J, with 12 bases between the two ends. The CDR3 runs 13 residues. CDR3 coding DNA: TGTGCCATCAGGTGGGACATGTCCACTGAAGCTTTCTTT. Translation gives CAIRWDMSTEAFF.

The chain is built from TRBV6-2 or TRBV6-3 and TRBJ2-3, with D uncertain. The CDR3 has 14 residues. Per germline, CDR1 MNHEY and CDR2 SVGEGT. The germline V and J ends were trimmed by 3 bases and 2 bases, with 9 bases remaining between them. The CDR3 sequence: CASSYGLSTDTQYF. CDR3 in DNA: TGTGCCAGCAGTTATGGGCTCTCCACAGATACGCAGTATTTT.

This clonotype was found many times. The chain joins TRBV4-3 to TRBJ1-3; D may be TRBD1 (5 bases). There are 15 residues in the CDR3. In germline, CDR1 is LGHNA, CDR2 YSLEER. Between the trimmed V and J ends, which lost 4 bases and 0 bases, there was a span of 10 bases. The CDR3: CASSPGLSSGNTIYF. The DNA of the CDR3 is TGCGCCAGCAGCCCGGGACTGAGCTCTGGAAACACCATATATTTT.